This T cell receptor (beta chain) was identified in a study of T-cell reconstitution after alpha-beta-depleted transplantation in children. The authors prepared the TCRbeta library with unique molecular identifiers. MiXCR, run by TCRdb on the PCR reads, gives a single entry per CDR3 protein. The sample lists approximately 220,000 distinct CDR3 sequences, approximately 15% occurring once. Study-wide results and limits: T-cell counts and diversity at one year following transplant were attributed mainly to newly produced T cells. From surviving recipient T cells and thymic progenitors came the high day-60 TCRbeta diversity observed in some patients.

V gave up 7 bases and J gave up 7 bases, with 14 bases separating them. The CDR3 is 14 amino acids. As regards this clonotype: Its target is unknown.

This specimen was PBMCs, mostly from graft donor cells, taken 360 days after TCRalphabeta/CD19-depleted stem cell transplant. The clonotype comes from a male patient aged 2 to 9 who had a stem cell transplant for acute lymphoblastic leukemia, so the T cells may come from the graft donor. This chain connects TRBV12-3 or TRBV12-4 to TRBJ1-6; the D gene is possibly TRBD1 (6 bases). CDR3 DNA sequence: TGTGCCAGCAAGAACAGGGTAACGAATTCACCCCTCCACTTT. Amino acids: CASKNRVTNSPLHF.